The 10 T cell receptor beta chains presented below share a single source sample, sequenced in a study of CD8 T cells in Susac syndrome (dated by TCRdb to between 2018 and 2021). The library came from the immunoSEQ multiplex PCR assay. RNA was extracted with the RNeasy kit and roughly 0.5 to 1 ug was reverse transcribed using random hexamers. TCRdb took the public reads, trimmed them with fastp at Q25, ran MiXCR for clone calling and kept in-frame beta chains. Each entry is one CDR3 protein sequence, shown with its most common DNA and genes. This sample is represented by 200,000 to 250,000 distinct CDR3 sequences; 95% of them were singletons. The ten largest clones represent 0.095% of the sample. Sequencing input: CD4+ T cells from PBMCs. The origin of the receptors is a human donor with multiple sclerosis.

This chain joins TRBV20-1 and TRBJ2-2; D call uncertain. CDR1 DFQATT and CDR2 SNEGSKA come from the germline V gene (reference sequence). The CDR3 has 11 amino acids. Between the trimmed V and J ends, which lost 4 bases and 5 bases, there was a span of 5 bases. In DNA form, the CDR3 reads TGCAGTGCTAAAGGGACCGGGGAGCTGTTTTTT. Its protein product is CSAKGTGELFF.

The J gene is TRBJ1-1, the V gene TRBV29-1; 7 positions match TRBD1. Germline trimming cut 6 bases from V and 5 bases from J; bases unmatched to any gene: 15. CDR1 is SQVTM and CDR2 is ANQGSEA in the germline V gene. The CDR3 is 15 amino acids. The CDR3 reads CSVANWGRGLTEAFF. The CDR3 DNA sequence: TGCAGCGTCGCTAACTGGGGCAGGGGGTTAACTGAAGCTTTCTTT.

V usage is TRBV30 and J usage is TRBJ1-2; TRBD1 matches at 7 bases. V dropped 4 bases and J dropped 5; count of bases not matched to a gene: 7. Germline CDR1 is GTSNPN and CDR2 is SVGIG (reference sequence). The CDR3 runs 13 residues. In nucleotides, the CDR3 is TGTGCCTGGACAGGGGGTTCGGCGTATGGCTACACCTTC. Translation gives CAWTGGSAYGYTF.

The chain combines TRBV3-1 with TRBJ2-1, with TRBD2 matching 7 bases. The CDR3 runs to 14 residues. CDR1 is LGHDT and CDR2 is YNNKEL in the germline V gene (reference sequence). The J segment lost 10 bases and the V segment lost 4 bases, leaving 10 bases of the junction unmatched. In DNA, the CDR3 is TGTGCCAGCAGCCCCATGACTAGCCCTGGCGAGCAGTTCTTC. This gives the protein CASSPMTSPGEQFF.

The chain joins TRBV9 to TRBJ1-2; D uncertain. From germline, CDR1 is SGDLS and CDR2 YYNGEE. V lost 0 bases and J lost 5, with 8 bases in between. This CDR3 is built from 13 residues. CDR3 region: CASSVESGYGYTF. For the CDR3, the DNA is TGTGCCAGCAGCGTAGAGTCTGGGTATGGCTACACCTTC.

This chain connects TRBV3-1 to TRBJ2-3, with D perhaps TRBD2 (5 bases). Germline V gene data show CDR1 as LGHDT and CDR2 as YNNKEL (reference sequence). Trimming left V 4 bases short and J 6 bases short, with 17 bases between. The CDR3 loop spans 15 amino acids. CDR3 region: CASSPPPGFTDTQYF. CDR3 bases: TGTGCCAGCAGCCCTCCCCCGGGATTCACCGATACGCAGTATTTT.

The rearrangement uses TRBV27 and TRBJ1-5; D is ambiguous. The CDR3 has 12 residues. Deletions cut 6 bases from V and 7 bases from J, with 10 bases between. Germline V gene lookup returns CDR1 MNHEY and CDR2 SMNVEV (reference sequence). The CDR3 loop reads CASSKGTQPQHF. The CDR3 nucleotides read TGTGCCAGCAGCAAAGGCACCCAGCCCCAGCATTTT.

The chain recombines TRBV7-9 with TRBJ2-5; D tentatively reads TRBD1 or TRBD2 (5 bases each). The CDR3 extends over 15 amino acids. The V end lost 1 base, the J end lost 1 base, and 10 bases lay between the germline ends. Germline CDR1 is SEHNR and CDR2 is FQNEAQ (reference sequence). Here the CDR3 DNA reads TGTGCCAGCAGCTTAGGGGGGACCATCCAAGAGACCCAGTACTTC. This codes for CASSLGGTIQETQYF.

Written as DNA, the CDR3 is TGCGCCAGCAGAACGACAGGGGAAGGGGACTATGGCTACACCTTC. This encodes CASRTTGEGDYGYTF. The V call is TRBV23-1, the J call TRBJ1-2, with TRBD1 identical over 8 bases. TRBV23-1 is identified as an open reading frame with a role that is uncertain. This CDR3 region has 15 residues. The J segment lost 3 bases and the V segment lost 6 bases, leaving 9 bases of the junction unmatched.

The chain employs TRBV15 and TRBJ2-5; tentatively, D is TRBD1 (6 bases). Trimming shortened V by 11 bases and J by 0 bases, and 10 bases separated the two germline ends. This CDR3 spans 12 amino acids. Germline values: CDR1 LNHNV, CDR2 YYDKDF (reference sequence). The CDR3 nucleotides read TGTGCCTTCGGACAGCACCAAGAGACCCAGTACTTC. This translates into CAFGQHQETQYF.